This entry lists 10 T cell receptor beta chains sequenced from one sample in a study of long-term antiretroviral therapy in people with HIV. An immunoSEQ assay, version v3.0, was performed at survey level. Measured with immunoSEQ multiplex PCR; TCRdb has only the in-frame clones, and not every one. The repertoire holds tens of thousands of clones, approximately 82% seen once, with about a fifth in the top ten. The sequencing here drew on unsorted PBMCs, taken 0.1 years before starting antiretroviral therapy. These receptors were collected from a man younger than 30 with HIV.

The J gene is TRBJ2-1, the V gene TRBV7-8, with 9 bases identical to TRBD2. Losses at the gene ends were 1 base for V and 9 bases for J; bases not matched to a gene: 7. The CDR3 contains 15 residues. Germline assignment: CDR1 SGHVS and CDR2 FQNEAQ. Here the CDR3 reads CASSLVLAGNLEQFF. As DNA, the CDR3 is TGTGCCAGCAGCTTAGTACTAGCGGGTAATCTTGAGCAGTTCTTC.

On this clone itself: Other DNA variants within this sample encode the same CDR3. This chain joins TRBV30 and TRBJ1-2, with D perhaps matching TRBD1 (5 bases). CDR3 size: 18 residues. Trimming took off 3 bases at V and 4 bases at J, with 27 bases between the two ends. The germline gives CDR1 GTSNPN, CDR2 SVGIG (reference sequence). The CDR3: CAWRPINSGTRRGYGYTF. The CDR3 bases are TGTGCCTGGAGACCTATAAACTCAGGGACCCGTCGAGGCTATGGCTACACCTTC.

The V and J genes are TRBV7-9 and TRBJ2-3; 11 bases are a match to TRBD2. J lost 4 bases, V lost 2 bases, and 11 bases had no gene match. This CDR3 is 18 amino acids long. The germline gives CDR1 SEHNR, CDR2 FQNEAQ (reference sequence). The CDR3 reads CASSLLAGGFGESDTQYF. DNA of the CDR3: TGTGCCAGCAGCTTACTAGCGGGAGGCTTCGGGGAGTCAGATACGCAGTATTTT.

The CDR3 loop is CASSWQRGQETQYF. The DNA for the CDR3 is TGTGCCAGCAGTTGGCAAAGGGGCCAAGAGACCCAGTACTTC. This sequence joins TRBV7-6 and TRBJ2-5; D is perhaps TRBD1 (5 bases). Germline CDR1 SGHVS, CDR2 FNYEAQ. Trimming removed 6 bases at V and 1 base at J, with 12 bases between. The CDR3 is 14 amino acids.

This chain connects TRBV5-1 to TRBJ1-1; no clear D gene. This CDR3 comprises 15 residues. Trimming pared 1 base from V and 5 bases from J, leaving 15 bases between. Germline loops: CDR1 SGHRS, CDR2 YFSETQ. CDR3 in DNA: TGCGCCAGCAGCTTGTCGGACCCCAGAAGTACTGAAGCTTTCTTT. Its translation is CASSLSDPRSTEAFF.

The J gene is TRBJ2-3, the V gene TRBV19; D possibly matches TRBD1 or TRBD2 (5 bases each). V was clipped by 4 bases and J by 1 base, with 15 bases between them. The CDR3 covers 16 residues. Germline V gene data show CDR1 as LNHDA and CDR2 as SQIVND (reference sequence). CDR3 region: CASSTPGTSGTDTQYF. The CDR3 DNA is TGTGCCAGTAGTACACCGGGGACGTCGGGCACAGATACGCAGTATTTT.

This clone was counted a few times. This chain links TRBV27 with TRBJ2-7; possible D gene TRBD1, 7 bases. The CDR3 covers 15 residues. Germline CDR1 is MNHEY and CDR2 is SMNVEV (reference sequence). Trimming shortened V by 11 bases and J by 0 bases, and 20 bases separated the two germline ends. The CDR3 here is CAAGQRALASYEQYF. The CDR3 coding sequence is TGTGCCGCGGGACAGAGGGCCCTAGCCTCCTACGAGCAGTACTTC.

The rearrangement joins TRBV19 to TRBJ1-1, with 8 bases matching TRBD1. Germline V CDR1 and CDR2: LNHDA, SQIVND (reference sequence). The CDR3 length is 12 residues. V shed 9 bases and J 6 bases; nucleotides not matched to a gene: 6. CDR3 region: CASDRGGPEAFF. The CDR3 region has the DNA TGTGCCAGCGACAGGGGTGGGCCTGAAGCTTTCTTT. Full variable domain (missing parts from reference TRBV19 and TRBJ1-1): DGGITQSPKYLFRKEGQNVTLSCEQNLNHDAMYWYRQDPGQGLRLIYYSQIVNDFQKGDIAEGYSVSREKKESFPLTVTSAQKNPTAFYLCASDRGGPEAFFGQGTRLTVV.

This chain joins TRBV5-1 and TRBJ1-1, with D possibly being TRBD1 (5 bases). Germline loops: CDR1 SGHRS, CDR2 YFSETQ. This CDR3 has 15 amino acids. V dropped 1 base and J dropped 1 base, with 11 bases sitting between them. CDR3 sequence reads: CASSLLVGTNTEAFF. The CDR3 coding sequence is TGCGCCAGCAGCTTGTTGGTAGGGACGAACACTGAAGCTTTCTTT. The full variable domain, rest sourced from reference TRBV5-1 and TRBJ1-1, is KAGVTQTPRYLIKTRGQQVTLSCSPISGHRSVSWYQQTPGQGLQFLFEYFSETQRNKGNFPGRFSGRQFSNSRSEMNVSTLELGDSALYLCASSLLVGTNTEAFFGQGTRLTVV.

The genes are TRBV6-5 and TRBJ2-1; D ambiguous. CDR1 is MNHEY and CDR2 is SVGAGI in the germline V gene. This CDR3 contains 13 residues. V gave up 7 bases and J gave up 3 bases, with 10 bases separating them. The CDR3 DNA follows: TGTGCCAGCACCCCAACTGACTACAATGAGCAGTTCTTC. Its translation is CASTPTDYNEQFF.